This TCR beta chain originates from a study of T cells in Graves' hyperthyroidism and ophthalmopathy. RNA transcripts provided the source from which TCR beta CDR3 regions were amplified. First-round RT-PCR with HTBI primers amplified the TCR CDR3 region. TCRdb re-analysed the multiplex PCR reads in MiXCR, keeping a single row per CDR3 protein. Of approximately 330,000 distinct CDR3 sequences in the sample, roughly 15% are singletons; the top ten hold 30% to 40%. Between the trimmed V and J ends, which lost 5 bases and 6 bases, there was a span of 14 bases. The CDR3 runs 12 residues. Germline loops: CDR1 DFQATT, CDR2 SNEGSKA (reference sequence). This clonotype has a handful of counts. Its antigen is not identified. Any patient presenting with uncontrolled infection, other autoimmune disease, pregnancy or lactation was left out. Clinical symptoms, serum thyroxine, TRAb, thyroid ultrasound and orbital computed tomography informed diagnoses.

General study results and limits: A model built on 13 V-J features separated ophthalmopathy from stable hyperthyroidism. Ophthalmopathy was model-predicted a median roughly six months pre-onset.

The clonotype was recovered from a woman aged 40-49 years with Graves' ophthalmopathy. Material for sequencing was blood. The chain has TRBV20-1 and TRBJ2-7; tentatively, D is TRBD1 (6 bases). For the CDR3, the DNA is TGCAGTGCTCTACAGGGACCCTCCGAGCAGTACTTC. Protein sequence: CSALQGPSEQYF.